A selection of T cell receptor beta chains follows, all from one sample in a study of T cell responses to AZD1222 COVID-19 vaccine. TCRdb's copy holds only in-frame clones and misses some; the assay was immunoSEQ multiplex PCR. Of about 150,000 clones listed, 94% are singletons. The sample here was peripheral blood, taken on day 0 of AZD1222 vaccination. Every receptor here comes from an adult in good health. The CDR3 runs from the conserved cysteine through the conserved F or W. The D gene is left open where the match is weak. Some rows have no size entry. The others give once, few or many, or a class for an expanded clone.

TRBJ2-5	.	TRBV6-5	.	TGTGCCAGCAGTTCCGGGGCTGAAGAGACCCAGTACTTC	CASSSGAEETQYF
TRBJ2-3	.	TRBV5-1	TRBD1	TGCGCCAGCAGCCCGGGACAGTTTAGGGAAGATACGCAGTATTTT	CASSPGQFREDTQYF
TRBJ2-2	.	TRBV5-1	TRBD2	TGCGCCAGCAGCTTGGGACTAGCGACCGGGGAGCTGTTTTTT	CASSLGLATGELFF
TRBJ2-5	.	TRBV29-1	.	TGCAGCGTTGGGCGCGAGACCCAAGAGACCCAGTACTTC	CSVGRETQETQYF
TRBJ1-2	.	TRBV6-5	.	TGTGCCAGCTCTGGACATGGACGGGCAAACTATGGCTACACCTTC	CASSGHGRANYGYTF
TRBJ1-3	.	TRBV4-3	TRBD1	TGCGCCAGCAGCCAAGATCTTACAGGGGTGAGCTATGGAAACACCATATATTTT	CASSQDLTGVSYGNTIYF
TRBJ1-2	.	TRBV5-6	.	TGTGCCAGCAGCCTCGGGCAAGGGAACTATGGCTACACCTTC	CASSLGQGNYGYTF
TRBJ1-4	once	TRBV21-1	.	TGTGCCAGCAGCAAAGGTTTGAGGGGTGAGGGAGATGAAAAACTGTTTTTT	CASSKGLRGEGDEKLFF
TRBJ2-5	.	TRBV19	.	TGTGCCAGTAGTATAGTCTCTCAAGAGACCCAGTACTTC	CASSIVSQETQYF
TRBJ2-1	once	TRBV7-7	.	TGTGCCAGCAGCTTCACCGCCGGGAGAACCCCATACAATGAGCAGTTCTTC	CASSFTAGRTPYNEQFF
TRBJ2-3	.	TRBV5-1	TRBD1	TGCGCCAGCAGCTTAATGACAGGGCCCGCAGATACGCAGTATTTT	CASSLMTGPADTQYF
TRBJ1-6	few	TRBV6-2/TRBV6-3	.	TGTGCCAGCAGTTACAGGGATAATTCACCCCTCCACTTT	CASSYRDNSPLHF
TRBJ2-1	.	TRBV14	TRBD2	TGTGCCAGCAGCCGGCTACTAGCGGGGGAGCAGTTCTTC	CASSRLLAGEQFF
TRBJ1-3	.	TRBV19	.	TGTGCCAGTAGTGTAGGCAGTAACTCTGGAAACACCATATATTTT	CASSVGSNSGNTIYF
TRBJ2-1	.	TRBV18	.	TGTGCCAGCTCACCGGGCCCACTTCCCTACAATGAGCAGTTCTTC	CASSPGPLPYNEQFF
TRBJ2-2	once	TRBV27	.	TGTGCCAGCCCTCTCTATGAGAAGAGCGTCGCCGGGGAGCTGTTTTTT	CASPLYEKSVAGELFF
TRBJ1-2	.	TRBV19	TRBD1	TGTGCCAGTAGTTCCGAGGACAGGGTAGTTGGCTACACCTTC	CASSSEDRVVGYTF
TRBJ1-4	.	TRBV9	TRBD1	TGTGCCAGCAGCGTCGGGACAGGATGGGAAAAACTGTTTTTT	CASSVGTGWEKLFF
TRBJ1-4	once	TRBV7-9	.	TGTGCCAGCAGTTCCAACTCAGGGGAAGTTGAAAAACTGTTTTTT	CASSSNSGEVEKLFF
TRBJ1-6	.	TRBV19	.	TGTGCCAGTAGTGCCGGAAATTCACCCCTCCACTTT	CASSAGNSPLHF
TRBJ2-3	.	TRBV25-1	.	TGTGCCAGCAGTGGGTTAGAAGGTTGGGGTACGCAGTATTTT	CASSGLEGWGTQYF
TRBJ2-4	.	TRBV27	TRBD1	TGTGCCAGCAGTTGGACAGGGGCCCACCTAAACATTCAGTACTTC	CASSWTGAHLNIQYF
TRBJ2-1	.	TRBV11-3	.	TGTGCCAGCAGCTTAGCACACCACAATGAGCAGTTCTTC	CASSLAHHNEQFF